This T cell receptor beta chain came from a study of blood T cell repertoires in COVID-19. Study context: PBMCs, B-cell-depleted T cells, or T cells were the source of the cDNA or gDNA that made up the material.

Recruited during active infection, patients (from Seattle) were subsequently followed longitudinally. This CDR3 contains 14 residues. CDR1 MNHEY and CDR2 SVGEGT come from the germline V gene. A word on this clone: The junction does not match germline at one end; this may be a read error.

Sequencing was performed with immunoSEQ multiplex PCR; in TCRdb, only in-frame clones are kept and a portion is missing. The sample has 150,000 to 200,000 clones, approximately 84% seen once. J is TRBJ2-3 and V is TRBV6-2 or TRBV6-3; TRBD1 agrees at 10 bases. This clonotype was sampled from a woman older than 75 with COVID-19, enrolled during active disease. Sequenced material: peripheral blood. For the CDR3, the DNA is TGTGCCAGCAGTCTCTCGAGGACAGGGGGTTTTTTTGTGTTT. Encoded protein: CASSLSRTGGFFVF.